This is a list of T cell receptor beta chains from one sample in a study of blood T cell repertoires in COVID-19. Using immunoSEQ multiplex PCR, the repertoire was profiled, and TCRdb retains in-frame clones only, with some absent. There are 120,000 to 150,000 clones in the sample; 82% occur only once, and approximately 4.1% lies in the top ten. Material: peripheral blood. The source is an elderly woman with acute or convalescent COVID-19. Each CDR3 is given with its conserved first and last residue. A D gene is named only where the DNA matches it firmly. The size field is filled for only some rows; it gives once, few, many or a size class.

>NA|TRBV23-1|TRBJ1-4|NA
TGCGCCAGCAGTCAATCAACCCCGGGGAGGAAGTGCGAAAAACTGTTTTTT
CASSQSTPGRKCEKLFF
>NA|TRBV7-9|TRBJ1-1|NA
TGTGCCAGCAGCTCGGGGTGGGGGAACACTGAAGCTTTCTTT
CASSSGWGNTEAFF
>once|TRBV29-1|TRBJ1-3|NA
TGCAGCGTTCACTCTGGAAACACCATATATTTT
CSVHSGNTIYF
>NA|TRBV2|TRBJ1-1|NA
TGTGCCAGCAGGAGGGAGGGGGACACTGAAGCTTTCTTT
CASRREGDTEAFF
>NA|TRBV9|TRBJ2-3|TRBD2
TGTGCCAGCAGCGGCCGGGGGGGCCAGAGCACAGATACGCAGTATTTT
CASSGRGGQSTDTQYF
>NA|TRBV20-1|TRBJ2-3|TRBD2
TGCAGTGCTAGTGGGGCTAGCGGGAACACTGCCACAGATACGCAGTATTTT
CSASGASGNTATDTQYF
>once|TRBV3-1/TRBV3-2|TRBJ1-2|TRBD1
TGTGCCAGCAGCTCCAGGGACAGCCCCGCTAGGGGCTACACCTTC
CASSSRDSPARGYTF
>NA|TRBV19|TRBJ2-7|NA
TGTGCCAGTAGTATAGTGCGCAGGGTTTGGGTGGGAGAGCAGTACTTC
CASSIVRRVWVGEQYF
>NA|TRBV5-1|TRBJ2-5|TRBD2
TGCGCCAGCCTACGCGGGGGGGCGTCGGAGACCCAGTACTTC
CASLRGGASETQYF
>NA|TRBV10-3|TRBJ1-1|NA
TGTGCCATCAGTGAGTCGTGGGCGAACACTGAAGCTTTCTTT
CAISESWANTEAFF
>NA|TRBV24-1|TRBJ2-2|NA
TGTGCCAAACGAAGGGGGGGGAATGCGAACACCGGGGAGCTGTTTTTT
CAKRRGGNANTGELFF
>NA|TRBV28|TRBJ1-4|TRBD1
TGTGCCAGCAGTTTATGGGGCCCGACAGGGGAGTCAGGTGAAAAACTGTTTTTT
CASSLWGPTGESGEKLFF
>few|TRBV19|TRBJ2-7|TRBD1
TGTGCCAGTAGCCGGGACAGCCACTACGAGCAGTACTTC
CASSRDSHYEQYF
>NA|TRBV28|TRBJ1-5|NA
TGTGCCAGCAGTTTGTGGACAGTAAAACATAGCAATCAGCCCCAGCATTTT
CASSLWTVKHSNQPQHF